The rows below give T cell receptor beta chains drawn from one sample of a study of control samples from healthy donors and cancer patients. TCRdb's table, derived via immunoSEQ multiplex PCR, lists solely in-frame clones and lacks some. The sample has some 58,000 clones, over 75% seen once. Sequenced input: PBMCs. The receptors were sampled from a woman aged 60-75 years with lung cancer. Each CDR3 is given without its conserved first and last residue. Each record gives: CDR3 protein, J gene, CDR3 length, V gene.

ASSSGPNTEAF,TRBJ1-1,11,TRBV27
ASSDPGQLSNEQY,TRBJ2-7,13,TRBV7-9
ASGGQGGRRTEAF,TRBJ1-1,13,TRBV2
ASSIDPAVNYGYT,TRBJ1-2,13,TRBV19
AVGARTSSTDTQY,TRBJ2-3,13,TRBV10-3
ASSVDSQETQY,TRBJ2-5,11,TRBV5-4
ASSPQYRAEAF,TRBJ1-1,11,TRBV14
ASSDPSSLQTQY,TRBJ2-5,12,TRBV5-1
ASSSSGGTGVYEQY,TRBJ2-7,14,TRBV28
ASSLGWDYEQY,TRBJ2-7,11,TRBV7-8
ASSPNRGSGANVLT,TRBJ2-6,14,TRBV7-3
ASSTGGWNTEAF,TRBJ1-1,12,TRBV19
ASSLRREIAAF,TRBJ1-1,11,TRBV27
ASRSQGAGYGYT,TRBJ1-2,12,TRBV6-5